This T cell receptor beta chain stems from a study of blood T cell repertoires in COVID-19. Study context: PBMCs, B-cell-depleted T cells, or T cells provided the cDNA or gDNA that made up the material.

Trimming at V came to 6 bases and at J to 6 bases, leaving 15 bases not matched to a gene. Germline CDR1 and CDR2: MNHEY and SMNVEV (reference sequence). CDR3 length equals 16 residues. Generated by immunoSEQ multiplex PCR, the TCRdb table keeps only in-frame clones and is missing some. The sample carries about 230,000 clones, 81% recorded once. The specimen was peripheral blood. This sequence joins TRBV27 and TRBJ2-7, with 9 bases lining up with TRBD2. The sequence came from an elderly woman with acute or convalescent COVID-19. This CDR3 is CASSRSVGTSQAEQYF. The CDR3 DNA reads as TGTGCCAGCAGCCGCTCAGTCGGGACTAGCCAGGCCGAGCAGTACTTC.